This passage covers 20 T cell receptor beta chains from one sample sequenced in a study of naive CD8 T cells in extremely preterm neonates. Libraries were prepared by immunoSEQ multiplex PCR; TCRdb keeps only in-frame clonotypes and omits some of them. This sample has 6,000 to 9,000 clones, with 98% found just once. Sequenced sample: naive CD8+ T cells from blood. These receptors all come from a human donor in good health.

The V call is TRBV30, the J call TRBJ1-1, with D maybe TRBD1 (5 bases). Germline assignment: CDR1 GTSNPN and CDR2 SVGIG (reference sequence). Trimming took 4 bases from V and 11 from J, leaving 14 bases between them. The CDR3 runs to 11 residues. CDR3 residues: CAWKEGLHAFF. CDR3 bases: TGTGCCTGGAAGGAGGGGTTACATGCTTTCTTT.

This chain connects TRBV7-9 to TRBJ1-1; TRBD1 might be the D (6 bases). Germline CDR1 and CDR2: SEHNR and FQNEAQ (reference sequence). The CDR3 runs 14 residues. Trimming cost V 6 bases and J 1 base, with 12 bases left between them. CDR3 residues: CASRLGGGNTEAFF. CDR3 DNA: TGTGCCAGCAGACTAGGGGGGGGGAACACTGAAGCTTTCTTT. Complete variable domain (other parts from reference TRBV7-9 and TRBJ1-1): DTGVSQNPRHKITKRGQNVTFRCDPISEHNRLYWYRQTLGQGPEFLTYFQNEAQLEKSRLLSDRFSAERPKGSFSTLEIQRTEQGDSAMYLCASRLGGGNTEAFFGQGTRLTVV.

The chain recombines TRBV5-8 with TRBJ2-3; 7 bases map to TRBD1. The CDR3 runs to 15 residues. Germline CDR1 SGHTS, CDR2 YDEGEE. With V trimmed by 7 bases and J by 7 bases, 15 bases remained unmatched. The CDR3 protein is CASARETGTINTQYF. The CDR3 DNA sequence: TGTGCCAGCGCGAGGGAGACAGGGACGATAAATACGCAGTATTTT. Looking up the rest from reference TRBV5-8 and TRBJ2-3 gives the full variable domain: EAGVTQSPTHLIKTRGQQATLRCSPISGHTSVYWYQQALGLGLQFLLWYDEGEERNRGNFPPRFSGRQFPNYSSELNVNALELEDSALYLCASARETGTINTQYFGPGTRLTVL.

This clone was recorded once. V usage is TRBV19 and J usage is TRBJ2-1, with 10 positions matching TRBD2. CDR1 is LNHDA, CDR2 SQIVND, per germline (reference sequence). V was clipped by 5 bases and J by 3 bases; unmatched bases: 10. The CDR3 loop spans 17 amino acids. As DNA, the CDR3 is TGTGCCAGTAGTCAAGAGGCAGCGGGGGGGTTCTACAATGAGCAGTTCTTC. It is translated as CASSQEAAGGFYNEQFF.

The CDR3 loop is CASSPSWGDRGTEAFF. The CDR3 coding sequence is TGTGCCAGCAGTCCATCGTGGGGAGACAGGGGCACTGAAGCTTTCTTT. V gene TRBV27 combines with J gene TRBJ1-1, with 8 nucleotides matching TRBD1. This CDR3 contains 16 residues. Looked up from germline, CDR1 is MNHEY and CDR2 is SMNVEV (reference sequence). Trimming took 5 bases from V and 4 from J; bases not matched to a gene: 12.

The genes are TRBV27 and TRBJ1-2, with 8 bases aligning to TRBD1. The V gene end was trimmed by 2 bases and the J gene end by 8 bases; junction bases not matched to a gene: 4. Germline CDR1 is MNHEY and CDR2 is SMNVEV (reference sequence). CDR3 length: 13 residues. The chain's CDR3 is CASSLPGGEGYTF. The CDR3 nucleotides read TGTGCCAGCAGTTTACCAGGGGGCGAAGGCTACACCTTC.

This chain connects TRBV19 to TRBJ2-7; 8 nucleotides match TRBD1. This CDR3 has 15 amino acids. In germline, CDR1 is LNHDA, CDR2 SQIVND (reference sequence). Germline trimming cut 3 bases from V and 5 bases from J; bases unmatched to any gene: 9. This CDR3 is CASSISLGQGDEQYF. CDR3 DNA sequence: TGTGCCAGTAGTATTTCCCTCGGACAGGGTGACGAGCAGTACTTC.

As to this clone: The junction departs from germline at one end; a sequencing error may be responsible. The CDR3 sequence is CASSVAPGDWRFF. Written as DNA, the CDR3 is TGTGCTAGCAGCGTCGCTCCTGGGGACTGGAGGTTCTTC. The rearrangement joins TRBV7-7 to TRBJ2-1; D might be TRBD2 (6 bases). The germline V gene has CDR1 SSHAT and CDR2 FNYEAQ (reference sequence). The CDR3 covers 13 residues.

Remarks on this clone: One end of the junction is discordant with germline, which a read error may explain. The J gene is TRBJ1-2, the V gene TRBV19; 7 bases match TRBD1. Looked up from germline, CDR1 is LNHDA and CDR2 is SQIVND (reference sequence). There are 17 residues in the CDR3. For the CDR3, the DNA is TGTGCCAGCAGTATCAATTTGGGTACAGGGGTTCGTTATGGCTACACCTTC. Translating gives CASSINLGTGVRYGYTF.

V gene TRBV9 combines with J gene TRBJ2-1; 9 bases line up with TRBD2. The CDR3 runs to 17 residues. V lost 0 bases to trimming and J lost 6 bases; unmatched junction nucleotides: 10. Germline V lookup: CDR1 SGDLS, CDR2 YYNGEE. This chain's CDR3 is CASSVGVSGGTGNEQFF. Here the CDR3 DNA reads TGTGCCAGCAGCGTAGGAGTAAGCGGGGGGACGGGCAATGAGCAGTTCTTC.

The chain combines TRBV14 with TRBJ1-1; a possible D gene is TRBD1 (6 bases). V shed 6 bases and J shed 5 bases, with 16 bases lying between them. Germline CDR1 SGHDN, CDR2 FVKESK. The CDR3 extends over 14 amino acids. The CDR3 region is CASSKYRASTEAFF. For the CDR3, the DNA is TGTGCCAGCAGTAAATACAGGGCGTCGACTGAAGCTTTCTTT.

The genes are TRBV19 and TRBJ2-1, with 8 bases lining up with TRBD1. Trimming cost V 5 bases and J 6 bases; bases outside gene matches: 6. The CDR3 is 14 residues long. CDR1 and CDR2 from the germline V gene are LNHDA and SQIVND (reference sequence). The CDR3 bases are TGTGCCAGTAGTCCTGGACAGGGTAGCAATGAGCAGTTCTTC. It translates to CASSPGQGSNEQFF.

This clone was seen only once. This chain connects TRBV7-9 to TRBJ2-7; perhaps TRBD1 as D (6 bases). Germline CDR1 and CDR2: SEHNR and FQNEAQ (reference sequence). The germline V and J ends were trimmed by 5 bases and 5 bases, with 16 bases remaining between them. This CDR3 spans 14 amino acids. CDR3 DNA sequence: TGTGCCAGCAGCCCTCGTGGGGGCTTCGACGAGCAGTACTTC. This codes for CASSPRGGFDEQYF.

The chain links TRBV14 to TRBJ2-3; the D gene is possibly TRBD2 (5 bases). The ends were cut back, 3 bases at V and 1 base at J, with 17 bases in the middle. Germline lookup yields CDR1 SGHDN and CDR2 FVKESK. This CDR3 is 17 amino acids long. CDR3 sequence: CASSHGVRTRGTDTQYF. CDR3 coding DNA: TGTGCCAGCAGCCACGGAGTAAGGACGCGGGGCACAGATACGCAGTATTTT.

Only one count was recorded for this clone. The V gene is TRBV21-1, the J gene TRBJ1-1; the listed D gene, TRBD1, was not tested against the DNA. TRBV21-1 corresponds to a pseudogene. CDR3 length: 16 amino acids. Written as DNA, the CDR3 is TGTGCCAGCAGCAAATGGCTTAGGGGCAGGAACACTGAAGCTTTCTTT. Protein product: CASSKWLRGRNTEAFF.

V gene TRBV27 combines with J gene TRBJ2-7; 12 bases match TRBD1. The length of the CDR3 is 15 residues. Germline values: CDR1 MNHEY, CDR2 SMNVEV (reference sequence). The V and J ends lost 4 bases and 6 bases, in that order; junction bases with no gene match: 7. CDR3 region: CASSSGTGGVSEQYF. The CDR3 coding sequence is TGTGCCAGCAGTTCCGGGACAGGGGGCGTTTCCGAGCAGTACTTC.

Note on this clone: The junction departs from the called germline gene at one end, perhaps through a read error. The chain joins TRBV7-9 to TRBJ1-2; D gene ambiguous. The germline gives CDR1 SEHNR, CDR2 FQNEAQ (reference sequence). CDR3 size: 13 residues. The CDR3, as DNA: TGTGCCGGCAGCTTAGCGCAGGTCTATGGCTACACCTTC. Translated, it gives CAGSLAQVYGYTF.

This clone was seen once. V gene TRBV15 combines with J gene TRBJ2-5; 10 bases are shared with TRBD1. This CDR3 has 16 amino acids. V was pared by 3 bases and J by 4 bases, with 8 bases of the junction left unmatched. CDR1 LNHNV and CDR2 YYDKDF come from the germline V gene (reference sequence). The CDR3 DNA reads as TGTGCCACCAGCAGGGGGACAGGGGAAGTCCGAGAGACCCAGTACTTC. This gives the protein CATSRGTGEVRETQYF.

The chain uses TRBV7-9 and TRBJ1-1; TRBD1 might be the D (6 bases). V was shortened by 1 base and J by 7 bases, with 13 bases between the two germline ends. The CDR3 runs 14 residues. Germline lookup yields CDR1 SEHNR and CDR2 FQNEAQ (reference sequence). The DNA for the CDR3 is TGTGCCAGCAGCTTAGATCGGACAGATCTTGAAGCTTTCTTT. It yields the protein CASSLDRTDLEAFF.

The rearrangement joins TRBV19 to TRBJ1-1; perhaps TRBD1 as D (5 bases). There are 15 residues in the CDR3. V dropped 0 bases and J dropped 1 base, with 9 bases sitting between them. CDR1 and CDR2 from the germline V gene are LNHDA and SQIVND (reference sequence). The CDR3 DNA reads as TGTGCCAGTAGTATAGAGCCAGGGCAGAACACTGAAGCTTTCTTT. Its protein product is CASSIEPGQNTEAFF.